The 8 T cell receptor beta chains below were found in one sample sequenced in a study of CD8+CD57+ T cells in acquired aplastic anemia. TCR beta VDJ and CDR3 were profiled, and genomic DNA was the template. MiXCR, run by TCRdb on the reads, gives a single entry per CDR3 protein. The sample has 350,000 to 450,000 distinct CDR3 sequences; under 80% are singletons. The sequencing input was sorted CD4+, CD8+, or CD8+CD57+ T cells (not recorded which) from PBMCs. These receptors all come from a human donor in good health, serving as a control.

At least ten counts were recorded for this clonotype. CDR3 bases: TGTGCCAGCAGCCCACGACAGGGGTTAGCCGGGGAGCTGTTTTTT. Translating gives CASSPRQGLAGELFF. The V call is TRBV7-6, the J call TRBJ2-2; 8 nucleotides align to TRBD1. CDR3 length equals 15 residues. V gave up 5 bases and J gave up 6 bases; unmatched junction bases: 8. The germline gives CDR1 SGHVS, CDR2 FNYEAQ.

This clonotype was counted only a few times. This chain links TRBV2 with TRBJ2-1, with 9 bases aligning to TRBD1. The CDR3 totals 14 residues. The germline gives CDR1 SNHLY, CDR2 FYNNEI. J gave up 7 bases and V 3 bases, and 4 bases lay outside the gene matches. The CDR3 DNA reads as TGTGCCAGCAGTGATCCGGGACAGGGAAATGAGCAGTTCTTC. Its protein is CASSDPGQGNEQFF. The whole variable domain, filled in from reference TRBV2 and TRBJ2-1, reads EPEVTQTPSHQVTQMGQEVILRCVPISNHLYFYWYRQILGQKVEFLVSFYNNEISEKSEIFDDQFSVERPDGSNFTLKIRSTKLEDSAMYFCASSDPGQGNEQFFGPGTRLTVL.

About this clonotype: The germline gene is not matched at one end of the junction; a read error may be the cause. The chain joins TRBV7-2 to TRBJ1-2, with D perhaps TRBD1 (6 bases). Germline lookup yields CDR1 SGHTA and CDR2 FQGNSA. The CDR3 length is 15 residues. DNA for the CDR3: TGTGCCAGCAGCTCAAACGGACAGAACTATGATTACACCGCCTTC. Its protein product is CASSSNGQNYDYTAF.

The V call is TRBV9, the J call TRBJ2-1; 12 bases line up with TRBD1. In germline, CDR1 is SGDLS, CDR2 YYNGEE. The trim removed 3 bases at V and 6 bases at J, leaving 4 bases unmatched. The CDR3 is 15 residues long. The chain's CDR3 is CASSEGTGGINEQFF. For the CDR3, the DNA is TGTGCCAGCAGCGAGGGGACAGGGGGCATCAATGAGCAGTTCTTC.

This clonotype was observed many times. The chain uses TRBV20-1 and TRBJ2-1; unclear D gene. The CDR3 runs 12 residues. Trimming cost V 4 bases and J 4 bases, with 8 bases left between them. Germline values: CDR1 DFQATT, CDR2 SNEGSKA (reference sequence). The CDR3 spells CSATGMYNEQFF. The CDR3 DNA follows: TGCAGTGCTACTGGTATGTACAATGAGCAGTTCTTC.

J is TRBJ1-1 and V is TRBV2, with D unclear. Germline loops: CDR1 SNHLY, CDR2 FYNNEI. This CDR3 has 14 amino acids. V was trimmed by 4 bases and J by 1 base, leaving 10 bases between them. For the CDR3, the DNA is TGTGCCAGCAGTGGGGGAAAGGGGAACACTGAAGCTTTCTTT. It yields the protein CASSGGKGNTEAFF.

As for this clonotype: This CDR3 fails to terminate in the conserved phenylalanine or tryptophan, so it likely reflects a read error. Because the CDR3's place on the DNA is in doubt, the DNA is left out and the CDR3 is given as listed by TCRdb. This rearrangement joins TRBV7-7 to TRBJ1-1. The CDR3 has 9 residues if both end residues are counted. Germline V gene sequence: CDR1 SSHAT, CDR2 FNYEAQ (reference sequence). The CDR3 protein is CASSLGGAG.

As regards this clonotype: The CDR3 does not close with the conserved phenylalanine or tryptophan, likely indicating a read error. In nucleotides, the CDR3 is TGTGCCATCAGTGATCAGGGGGCTGAAGATAGCTACACCTCC. It codes for CAISDQGAEDSYTS. V gene TRBV10-3 combines with J gene TRBJ1-2; 8 positions match TRBD1. CDR1 is ENHRY, CDR2 SYGVKD, per germline. This CDR3 comprises 14 residues. Trimming cost V 3 bases and J 9 bases; bases outside gene matches: 9.